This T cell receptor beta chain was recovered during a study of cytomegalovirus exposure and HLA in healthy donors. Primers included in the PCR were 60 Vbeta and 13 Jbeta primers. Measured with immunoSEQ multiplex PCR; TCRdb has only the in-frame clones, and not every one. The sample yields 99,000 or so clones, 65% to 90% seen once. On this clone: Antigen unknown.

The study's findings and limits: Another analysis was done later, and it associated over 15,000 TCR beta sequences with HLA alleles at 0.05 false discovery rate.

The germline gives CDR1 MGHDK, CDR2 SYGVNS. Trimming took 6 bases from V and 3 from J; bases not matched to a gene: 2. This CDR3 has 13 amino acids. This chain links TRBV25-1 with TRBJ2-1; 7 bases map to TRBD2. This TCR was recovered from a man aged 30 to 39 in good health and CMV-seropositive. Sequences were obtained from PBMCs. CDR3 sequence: CASRLADYNEQFF. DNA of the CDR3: TGTGCCAGCAGGCTAGCGGACTACAATGAGCAGTTCTTC.